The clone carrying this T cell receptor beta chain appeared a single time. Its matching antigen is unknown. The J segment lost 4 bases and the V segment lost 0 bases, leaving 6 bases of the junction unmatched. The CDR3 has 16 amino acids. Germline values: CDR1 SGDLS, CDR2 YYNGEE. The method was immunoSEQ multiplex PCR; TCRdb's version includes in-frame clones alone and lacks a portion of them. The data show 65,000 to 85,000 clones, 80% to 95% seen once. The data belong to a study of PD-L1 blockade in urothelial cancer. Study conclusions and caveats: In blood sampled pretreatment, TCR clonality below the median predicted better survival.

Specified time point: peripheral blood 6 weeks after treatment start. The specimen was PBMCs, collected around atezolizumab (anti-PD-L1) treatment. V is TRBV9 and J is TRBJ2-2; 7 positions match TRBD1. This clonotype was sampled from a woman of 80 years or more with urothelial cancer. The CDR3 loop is CASSVGQGVSTGELFF. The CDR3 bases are TGTGCCAGCAGCGTAGGACAGGGCGTAAGCACCGGGGAGCTGTTTTTT. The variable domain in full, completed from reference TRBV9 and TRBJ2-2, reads DSGVTQTPKHLITATGQRVTLRCSPRSGDLSVYWYQQSLDQGLQFLIQYYNGEERAKGNILERFSAQQFPDLHSELNLSSLELGDSALYFCASSVGQGVSTGELFFGEGSRLTVL.